The clone carrying this T cell receptor (beta chain) has only one observation. In the original workflow: Estimated nucleated cell counts came from reference gene primer amplification. TCRdb's table, derived via immunoSEQ multiplex PCR, lists solely in-frame clones and lacks some. V and J calls and clone size are copied from that table; D and trimming were computed from the DNA. Among about 270,000 clones listed, approximately 84% were seen once. The source of the sample is a study of blood T cell repertoires in COVID-19. This CDR3 contains 13 residues. Germline V gives CDR1 KGHSH, CDR2 LQKENI. Trimming removed 3 bases from V and 1 base from J, with 6 bases in between.

The genes are TRBV18 and TRBJ1-1; D ambiguous. What was sequenced was peripheral blood. This clonotype was obtained from a human donor in a cohort sampled during active COVID-19. The CDR3 sequence is CASSPSQNTEAFF. The CDR3 DNA reads as TGTGCCAGCTCACCTTCACAGAACACTGAAGCTTTCTTT. The complete variable domain, with remaining parts taken from reference TRBV18 and TRBJ1-1, reads NAGVMQNPRHLVRRRGQEARLRCSPMKGHSHVYWYRQLPEEGLKFMVYLQKENIIDESGMPKERFSAEFPKEGPSILRIQQVVRGDSAAYFCASSPSQNTEAFFGQGTRLTVV.